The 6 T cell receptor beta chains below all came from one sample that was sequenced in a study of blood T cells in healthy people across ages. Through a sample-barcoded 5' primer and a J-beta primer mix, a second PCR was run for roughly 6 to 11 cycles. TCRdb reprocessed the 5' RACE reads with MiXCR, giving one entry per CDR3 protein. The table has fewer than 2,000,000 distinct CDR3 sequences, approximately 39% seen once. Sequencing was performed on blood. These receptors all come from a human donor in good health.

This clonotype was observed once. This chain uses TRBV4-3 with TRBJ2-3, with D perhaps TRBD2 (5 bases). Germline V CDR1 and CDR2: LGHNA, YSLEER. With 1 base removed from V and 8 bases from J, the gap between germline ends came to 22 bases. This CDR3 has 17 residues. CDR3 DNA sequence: TGCGCCAGCAGCCAAGTTTGGTCCGGGTCCTCCAGCGGTACGCAGTATTTT. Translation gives CASSQVWSGSSSGTQYF.

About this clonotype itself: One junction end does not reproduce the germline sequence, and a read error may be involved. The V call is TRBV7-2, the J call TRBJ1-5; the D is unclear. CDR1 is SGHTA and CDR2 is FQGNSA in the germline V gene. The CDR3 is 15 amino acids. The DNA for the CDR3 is TGTGCCGGCAGCATGAGTACAGTTAGCAATCAGCCCCAGCATTTT. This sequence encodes CAGSMSTVSNQPQHF. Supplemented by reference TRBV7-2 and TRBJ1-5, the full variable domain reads GAGVSQSPSNKVTEKGKDVELRCDPISGHTALYWYRQSLGQGLEFLIYFQGNSAPDKSGLPSDRFSAERTGGSVSTLTIQRTQQEDSAVYLCAGSMSTVSNQPQHFGDGTRLSIL.

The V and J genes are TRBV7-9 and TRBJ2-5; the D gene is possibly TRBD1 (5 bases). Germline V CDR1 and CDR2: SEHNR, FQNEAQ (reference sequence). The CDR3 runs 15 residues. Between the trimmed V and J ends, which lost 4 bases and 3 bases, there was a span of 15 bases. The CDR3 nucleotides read TGTGCCAGCAGCTCTGGTTTGGGCAGGGAAGAGACCCAGTACTTC. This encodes CASSSGLGREETQYF.

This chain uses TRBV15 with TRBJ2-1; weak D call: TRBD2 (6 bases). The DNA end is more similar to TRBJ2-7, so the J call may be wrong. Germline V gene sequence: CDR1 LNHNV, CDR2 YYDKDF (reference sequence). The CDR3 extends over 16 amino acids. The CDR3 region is CATSRDLGRTSGEQYF. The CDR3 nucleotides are TGTGCCACCAGCAGAGATTTAGGACGGACGAGCGGGGAGCAGTACTTC.

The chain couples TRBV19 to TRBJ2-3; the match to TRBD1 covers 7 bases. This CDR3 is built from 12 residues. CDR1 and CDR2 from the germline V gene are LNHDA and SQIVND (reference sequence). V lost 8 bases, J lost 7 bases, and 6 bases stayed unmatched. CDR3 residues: CASGNRGYTQYF. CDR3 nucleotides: TGTGCCAGTGGTAACAGGGGTTATACGCAGTATTTT.

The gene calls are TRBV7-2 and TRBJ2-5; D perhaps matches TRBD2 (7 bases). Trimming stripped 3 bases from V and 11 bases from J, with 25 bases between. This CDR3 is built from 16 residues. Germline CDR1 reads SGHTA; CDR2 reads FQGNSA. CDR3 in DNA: TGTGCCAGCAGCTTCCACGGGGGGCCAACCGGCGATGAGCAGTACTTC. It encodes CASSFHGGPTGDEQYF.